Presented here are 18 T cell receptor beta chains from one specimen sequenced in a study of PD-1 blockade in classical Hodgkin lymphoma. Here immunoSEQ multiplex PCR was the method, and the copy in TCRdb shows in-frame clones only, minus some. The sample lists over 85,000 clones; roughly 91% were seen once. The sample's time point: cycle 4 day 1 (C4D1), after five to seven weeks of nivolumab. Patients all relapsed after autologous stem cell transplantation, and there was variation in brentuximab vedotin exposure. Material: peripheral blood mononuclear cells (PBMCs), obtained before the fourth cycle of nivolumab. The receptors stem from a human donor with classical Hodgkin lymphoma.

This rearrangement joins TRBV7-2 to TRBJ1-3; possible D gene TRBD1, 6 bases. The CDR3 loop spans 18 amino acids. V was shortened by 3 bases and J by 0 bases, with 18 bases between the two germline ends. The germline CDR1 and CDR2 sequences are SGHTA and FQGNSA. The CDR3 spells CASSFPGASFSSGNTIYF. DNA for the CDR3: TGTGCCAGCAGCTTCCCGGGGGCCTCTTTTTCCTCTGGAAACACCATATATTTT.

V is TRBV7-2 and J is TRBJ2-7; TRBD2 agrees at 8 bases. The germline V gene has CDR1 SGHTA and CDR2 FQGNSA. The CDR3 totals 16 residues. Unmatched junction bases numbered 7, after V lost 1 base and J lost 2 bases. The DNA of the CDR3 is TGTGCCAGCAGCTTAGTATCCACTAGCGGACCCTACGAGCAGTACTTC. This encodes CASSLVSTSGPYEQYF.

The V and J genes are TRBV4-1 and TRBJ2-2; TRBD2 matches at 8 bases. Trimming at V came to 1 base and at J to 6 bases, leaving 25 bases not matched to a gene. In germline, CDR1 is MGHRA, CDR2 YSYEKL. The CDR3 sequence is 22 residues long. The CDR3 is CASSQVAGGIGEVLAVAGELFF. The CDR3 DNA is TGCGCCAGCAGCCAAGTAGCAGGCGGGATAGGGGAAGTACTAGCGGTCGCCGGGGAGCTGTTTTTT.

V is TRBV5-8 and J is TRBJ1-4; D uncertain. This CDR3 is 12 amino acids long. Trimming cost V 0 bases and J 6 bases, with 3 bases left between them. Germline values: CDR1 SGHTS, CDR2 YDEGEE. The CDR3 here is CASSLGDEKLFF. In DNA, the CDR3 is TGTGCCAGCAGCTTGGGAGATGAAAAACTGTTTTTT.

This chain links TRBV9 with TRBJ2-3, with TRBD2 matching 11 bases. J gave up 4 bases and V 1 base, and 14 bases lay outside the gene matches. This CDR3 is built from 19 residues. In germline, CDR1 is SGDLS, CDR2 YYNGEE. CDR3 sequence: CASSVLHHPLAGVADTQYF. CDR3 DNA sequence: TGTGCCAGCAGCGTACTCCACCACCCACTAGCGGGAGTGGCAGATACGCAGTATTTT.

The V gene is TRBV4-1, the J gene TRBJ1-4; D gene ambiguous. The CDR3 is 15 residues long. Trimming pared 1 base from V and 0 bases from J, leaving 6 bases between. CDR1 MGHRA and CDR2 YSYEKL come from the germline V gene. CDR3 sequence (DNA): TGCGCCAGCAGCCAAGGACTTGCAACTAATGAAAAACTGTTTTTT. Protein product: CASSQGLATNEKLFF.

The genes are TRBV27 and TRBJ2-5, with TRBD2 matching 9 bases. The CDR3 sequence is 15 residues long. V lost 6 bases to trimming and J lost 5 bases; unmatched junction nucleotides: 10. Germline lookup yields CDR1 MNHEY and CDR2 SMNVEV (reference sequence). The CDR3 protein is CASSASGRKGETQYF. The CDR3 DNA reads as TGTGCCAGCAGCGCGAGCGGGAGGAAAGGGGAGACCCAGTACTTC.

The CDR3 DNA reads as TGTGCCAGCAGTTTATCGGACAGGGTTTGGACCCAGCATTTT. Amino acid sequence: CASSLSDRVWTQHF. V usage is TRBV28 and J usage is TRBJ1-5; 8 nucleotides align to TRBD1. The CDR3 runs to 14 residues. CDR1 and CDR2 from the germline V gene are MDHEN and SYDVKM. V lost 1 base and J lost 11; bases outside the gene matches: 7.

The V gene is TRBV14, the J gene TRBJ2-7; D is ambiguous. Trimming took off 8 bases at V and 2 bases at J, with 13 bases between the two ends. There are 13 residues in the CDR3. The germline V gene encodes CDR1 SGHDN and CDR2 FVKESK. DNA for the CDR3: TGTGCCAGCGGTGGGGATTCCGCCTACGAGCAGTACTTC. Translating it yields CASGGDSAYEQYF.

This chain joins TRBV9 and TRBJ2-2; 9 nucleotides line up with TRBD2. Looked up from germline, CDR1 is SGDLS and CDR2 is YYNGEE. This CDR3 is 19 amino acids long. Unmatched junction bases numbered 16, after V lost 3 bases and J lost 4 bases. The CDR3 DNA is TGTGCCAGCAGCGCCCGACTCGCCCCGGGTAGCGGGAGCACCGGGGAGCTGTTTTTT. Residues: CASSARLAPGSGSTGELFF.

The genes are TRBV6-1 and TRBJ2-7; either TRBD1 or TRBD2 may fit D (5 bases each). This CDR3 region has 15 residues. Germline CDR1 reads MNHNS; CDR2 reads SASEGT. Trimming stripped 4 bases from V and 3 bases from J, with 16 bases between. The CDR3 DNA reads TGTGCCAGCAGTGGTTTAGAGGGGATGGGCTACGAGCAGTACTTC. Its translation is CASSGLEGMGYEQYF.

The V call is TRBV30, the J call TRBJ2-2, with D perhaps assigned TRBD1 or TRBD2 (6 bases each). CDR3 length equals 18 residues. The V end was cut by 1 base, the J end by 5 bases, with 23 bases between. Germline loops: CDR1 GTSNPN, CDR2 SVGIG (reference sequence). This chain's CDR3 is CAWSGIWRGALPTGELFF. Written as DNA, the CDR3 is TGTGCCTGGAGTGGGATATGGAGGGGGGCGCTTCCGACCGGGGAGCTGTTTTTT.

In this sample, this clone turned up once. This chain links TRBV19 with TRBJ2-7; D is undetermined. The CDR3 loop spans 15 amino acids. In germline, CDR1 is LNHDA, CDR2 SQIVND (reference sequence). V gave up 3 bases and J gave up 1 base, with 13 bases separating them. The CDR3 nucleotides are TGTGCCAGTAGTATCGCCAGCGTGCCTTCCTACGAGCAGTACTTC. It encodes CASSIASVPSYEQYF.

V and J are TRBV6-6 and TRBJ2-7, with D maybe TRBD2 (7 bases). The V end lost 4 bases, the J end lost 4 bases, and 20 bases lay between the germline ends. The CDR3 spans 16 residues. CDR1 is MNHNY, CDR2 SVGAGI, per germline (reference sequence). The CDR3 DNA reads TGTGCCAGCAGTTGCTCGGGGGGCCCACGAACGTACGAGCAGTACTTC. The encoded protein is CASSCSGGPRTYEQYF.

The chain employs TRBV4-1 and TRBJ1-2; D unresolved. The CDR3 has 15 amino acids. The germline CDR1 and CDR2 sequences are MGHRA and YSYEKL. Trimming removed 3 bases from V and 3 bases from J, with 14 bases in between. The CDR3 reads CASSQPSKTYYGYTF. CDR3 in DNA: TGCGCCAGCAGCCAGCCAAGCAAAACGTACTATGGCTACACCTTC.

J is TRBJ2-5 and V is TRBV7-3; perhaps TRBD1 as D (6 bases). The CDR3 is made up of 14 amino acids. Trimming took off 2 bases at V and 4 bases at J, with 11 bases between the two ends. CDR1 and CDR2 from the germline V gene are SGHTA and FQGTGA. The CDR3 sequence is CASSLAGRGETQYF. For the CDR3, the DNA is TGTGCCAGCAGCTTAGCAGGCAGGGGAGAGACCCAGTACTTC.

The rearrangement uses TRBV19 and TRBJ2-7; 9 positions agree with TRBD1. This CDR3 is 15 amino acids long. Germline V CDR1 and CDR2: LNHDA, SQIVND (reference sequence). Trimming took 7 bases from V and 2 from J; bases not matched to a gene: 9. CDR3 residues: CASNPGTGPPYEQYF. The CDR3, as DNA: TGTGCCAGTAACCCCGGGACAGGGCCACCCTACGAGCAGTACTTC.

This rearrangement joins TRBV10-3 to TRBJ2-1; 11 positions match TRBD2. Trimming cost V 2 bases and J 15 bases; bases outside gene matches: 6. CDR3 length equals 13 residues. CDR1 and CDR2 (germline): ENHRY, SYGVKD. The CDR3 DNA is TGTGCCATCAGTGAGGGACTAGCGGGCGGGGGGTTCTTC. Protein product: CAISEGLAGGGFF.